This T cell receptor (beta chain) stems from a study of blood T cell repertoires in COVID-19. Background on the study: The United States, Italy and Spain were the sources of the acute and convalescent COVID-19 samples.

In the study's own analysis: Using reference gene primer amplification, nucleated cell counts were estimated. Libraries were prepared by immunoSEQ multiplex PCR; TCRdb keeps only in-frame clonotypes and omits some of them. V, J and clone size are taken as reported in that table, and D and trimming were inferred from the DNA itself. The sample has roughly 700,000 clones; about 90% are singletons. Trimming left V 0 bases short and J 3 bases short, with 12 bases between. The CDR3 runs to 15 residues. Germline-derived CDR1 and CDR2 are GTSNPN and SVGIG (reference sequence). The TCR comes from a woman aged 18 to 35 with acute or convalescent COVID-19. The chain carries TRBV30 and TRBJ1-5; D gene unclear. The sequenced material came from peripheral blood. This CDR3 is CAWSVSRRSNQPQHF. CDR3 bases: TGTGCCTGGAGTGTCTCGCGCAGGTCCAATCAGCCCCAGCATTTT.